This T cell receptor beta chain stems from a study of blood T cell repertoires in COVID-19. As originally analysed: It was from reference gene primer amplification that nucleated cell counts were estimated. The assay was immunoSEQ multiplex PCR, and TCRdb's table has in-frame clones only and misses some. The V and J calls and clone size were taken over from that table, and D and trimming were inferred from the DNA. The sample includes around 500,000 clones, more than 85% of them seen just once. The germline CDR1 and CDR2 sequences are SNHLY and FYNNEI. With 4 bases clipped from V and 4 bases from J, the junction kept 2 bases outside the gene matches. This CDR3 is built from 14 residues. In terms of age and location, participants ranged from roughly 18 to 95 years and lived in about two dozen US areas. Cohorts were determined from participant-reported clinical history. Two negative PCRs, clearance, or symptom resolution had been documented for recovered Cohort 3 donors.

The J gene is TRBJ1-2, the V gene TRBV2; TRBD1 aligns across 11 bases. Sequencing was performed on PBMCs or T cells enriched from blood (not recorded which). The origin of this receptor is a woman aged 55-70 years who had recovered from COVID-19. The CDR3 region has the DNA TGTGCCAGCAGTGCGGGACAGGGGGTCTATGGCTACACCTTC. Protein: CASSAGQGVYGYTF.